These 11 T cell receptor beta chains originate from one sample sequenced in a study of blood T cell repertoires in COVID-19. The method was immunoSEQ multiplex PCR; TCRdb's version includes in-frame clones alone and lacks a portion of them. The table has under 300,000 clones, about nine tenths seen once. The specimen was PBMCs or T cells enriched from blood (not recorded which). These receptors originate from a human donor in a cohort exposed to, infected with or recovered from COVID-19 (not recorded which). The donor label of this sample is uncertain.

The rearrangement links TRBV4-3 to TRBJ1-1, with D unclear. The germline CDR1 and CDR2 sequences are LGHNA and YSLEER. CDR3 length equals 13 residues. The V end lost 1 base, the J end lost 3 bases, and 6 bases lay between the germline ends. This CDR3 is CASSQGVHTEAFF. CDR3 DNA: TGCGCCAGCAGCCAAGGCGTACACACTGAAGCTTTCTTT.

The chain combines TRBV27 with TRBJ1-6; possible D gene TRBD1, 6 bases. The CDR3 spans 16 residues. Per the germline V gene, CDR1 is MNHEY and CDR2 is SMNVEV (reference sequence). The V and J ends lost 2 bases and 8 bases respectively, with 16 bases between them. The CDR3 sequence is CASSLDPGARHSPLHF. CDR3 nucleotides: TGTGCCAGCAGTTTAGATCCAGGGGCGAGGCATTCACCCCTCCACTTT.

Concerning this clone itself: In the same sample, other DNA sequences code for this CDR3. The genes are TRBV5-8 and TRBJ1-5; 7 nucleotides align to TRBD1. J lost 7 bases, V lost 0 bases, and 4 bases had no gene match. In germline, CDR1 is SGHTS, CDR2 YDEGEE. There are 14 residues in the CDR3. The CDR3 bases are TGTGCCAGCAGCTTGGGCCAGGGGGACCAGCCCCAGCATTTT. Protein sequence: CASSLGQGDQPQHF.

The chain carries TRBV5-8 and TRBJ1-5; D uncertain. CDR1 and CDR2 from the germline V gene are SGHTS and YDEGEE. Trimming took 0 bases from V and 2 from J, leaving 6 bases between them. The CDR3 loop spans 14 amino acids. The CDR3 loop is CASSLGGGNQPQHF. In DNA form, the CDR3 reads TGTGCCAGCAGCTTGGGAGGTGGCAATCAGCCCCAGCATTTT.

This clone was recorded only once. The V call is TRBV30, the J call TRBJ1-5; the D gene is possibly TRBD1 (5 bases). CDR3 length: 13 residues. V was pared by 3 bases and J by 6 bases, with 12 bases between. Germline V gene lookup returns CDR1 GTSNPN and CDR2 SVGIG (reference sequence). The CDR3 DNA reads TGTGCCTGGAGCACAGGCGGGAGTCAGCCCCAGCATTTT. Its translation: CAWSTGGSQPQHF.

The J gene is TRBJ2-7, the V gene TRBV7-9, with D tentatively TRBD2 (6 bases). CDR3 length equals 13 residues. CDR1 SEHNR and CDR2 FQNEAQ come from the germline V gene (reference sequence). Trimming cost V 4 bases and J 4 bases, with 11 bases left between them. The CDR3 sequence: CASSSAGPYEQYF. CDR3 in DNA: TGTGCCAGCAGCTCGGCGGGGCCTTACGAGCAGTACTTC.

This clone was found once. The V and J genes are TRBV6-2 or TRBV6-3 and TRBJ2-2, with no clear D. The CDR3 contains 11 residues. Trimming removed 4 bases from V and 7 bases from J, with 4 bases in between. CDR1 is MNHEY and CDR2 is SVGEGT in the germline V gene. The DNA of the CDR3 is TGTGCCAGCAGTTCGAGCGGGGAGCTGTTTTTT. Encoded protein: CASSSSGELFF.

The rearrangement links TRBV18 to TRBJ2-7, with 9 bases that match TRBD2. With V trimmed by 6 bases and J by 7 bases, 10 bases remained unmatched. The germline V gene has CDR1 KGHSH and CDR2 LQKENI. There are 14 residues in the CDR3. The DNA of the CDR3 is TGTGCCAGCTCGCACGGCGGGGGGGCACGGGAGCAGTACTTC. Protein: CASSHGGGAREQYF.

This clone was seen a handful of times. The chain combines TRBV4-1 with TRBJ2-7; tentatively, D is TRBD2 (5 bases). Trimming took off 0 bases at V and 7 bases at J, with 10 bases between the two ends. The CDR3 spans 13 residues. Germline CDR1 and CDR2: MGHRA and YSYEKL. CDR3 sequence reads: CASSQDYPGEQYF. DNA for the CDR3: TGCGCCAGCAGCCAAGATTATCCGGGAGAGCAGTACTTC.

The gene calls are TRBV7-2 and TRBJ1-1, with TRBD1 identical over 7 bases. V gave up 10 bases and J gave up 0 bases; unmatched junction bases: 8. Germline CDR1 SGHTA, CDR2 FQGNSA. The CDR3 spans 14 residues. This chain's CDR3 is CATRTGVMNTEAFF. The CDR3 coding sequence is TGTGCCACCCGGACAGGCGTAATGAACACTGAAGCTTTCTTT.

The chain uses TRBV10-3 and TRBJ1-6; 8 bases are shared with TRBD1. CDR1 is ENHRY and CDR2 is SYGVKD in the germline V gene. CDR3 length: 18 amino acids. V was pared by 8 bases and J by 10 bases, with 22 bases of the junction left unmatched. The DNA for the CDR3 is TGTGCCATCTCTTTGATGGCCCCCGGGACAGGTAGTCGGTCACCCCTCCACTTT. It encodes CAISLMAPGTGSRSPLHF.